This T cell receptor beta chain was profiled in a study of T-cell memory formation after mild COVID-19. From the 5' RACE reads, TCRdb called clonotypes with MiXCR, one entry per CDR3 protein. This table has about 410,000 distinct CDR3 sequences, about a sixth appearing once. Germline CDR1 is MRHNA and CDR2 is SNTAGT. The V gene lost 6 bases and the J gene lost 5 bases, with 13 bases spanning the gap. The CDR3 covers 13 residues. This chain links TRBV6-4 with TRBJ1-2; TRBD1 is a possible D gene (6 bases). The sequence came from a man aged 18 to 35 who had mild COVID-19 (a few samples of this study predate the infection). Cell type and time point are not known. Sequenced sample: PBMCs or a T cell subset sorted from them (not recorded which). CDR3 sequence reads: CASSGGGGYGYTF. The CDR3 DNA is TGTGCCAGCAGCGGAGGGGGGGGATATGGCTACACCTTC.